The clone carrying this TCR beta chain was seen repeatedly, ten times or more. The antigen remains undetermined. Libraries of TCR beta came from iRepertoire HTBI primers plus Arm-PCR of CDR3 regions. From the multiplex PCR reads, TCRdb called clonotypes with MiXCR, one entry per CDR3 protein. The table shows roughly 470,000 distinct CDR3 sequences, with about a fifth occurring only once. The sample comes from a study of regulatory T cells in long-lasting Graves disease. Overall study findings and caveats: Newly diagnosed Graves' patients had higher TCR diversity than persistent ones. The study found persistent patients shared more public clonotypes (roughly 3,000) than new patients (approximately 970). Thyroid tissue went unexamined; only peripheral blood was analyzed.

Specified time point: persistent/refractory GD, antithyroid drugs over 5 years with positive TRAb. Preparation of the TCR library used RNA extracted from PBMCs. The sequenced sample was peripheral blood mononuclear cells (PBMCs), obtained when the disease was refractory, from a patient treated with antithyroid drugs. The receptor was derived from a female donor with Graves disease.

CDR3 sequence reads: CASSLDGHLNTEAFF. CDR3 sequence (DNA): TGCGCCAGCAGCTTGGACGGACATTTGAACACTGAAGCTTTCTTT. The chain combines TRBV5-1 with TRBJ1-1, with D maybe TRBD1 (5 bases). V gave up 0 bases and J gave up 0 bases, with 9 bases separating them. Germline values: CDR1 SGHRS, CDR2 YFSETQ. The CDR3 spans 15 residues.